This note documents a single T cell receptor beta chain sequence. The CDR3 is made up of 14 amino acids. Trimming took 4 bases from V and 6 from J, leaving 12 bases between them. TCR beta CDR3 regions were amplified from RNA transcripts. TCR CDR3 underwent first-round RT-PCR with the HTBI primer set. TCRdb independently ran MiXCR on the multiplex PCR reads; one entry per CDR3 protein. The sample shows about 320,000 distinct CDR3 sequences, 15% to 20% of them seen only once. This sample stems from a study of T cells in Graves' hyperthyroidism and ophthalmopathy. The sequence came from a man in his thirties or forties with Graves' hyperthyroidism. This sequence joins TRBV12-3 or TRBV12-4 and TRBJ2-2; perhaps TRBD2 as D (5 bases). Sequencing used blood. CDR3: CASSSIRGSGELFF. CDR3 nucleotide sequence: TGTGCCAGCAGTTCGATACGGGGATCCGGGGAGCTGTTTTTT.